The 18 T cell receptor beta chains presented below share a single source sample, sequenced in a study of shared clonotypes between healthy human individuals. Clones were read by immunoSEQ multiplex PCR, and TCRdb kept only the in-frame ones, dropping some. The table includes around 2.5 million clones, roughly 93% detected once. The material sequenced was naive CD4+ T cells from PBMCs. Stated subset: CD45RA+ positively selected. These receptors were obtained from a man younger than 30 in good health. Some clones in this sample may be carry-over from other donors' samples.

V is TRBV11-3 and J is TRBJ2-3, with D possibly being TRBD1 (5 bases). CDR3 size: 14 residues. The V and J ends lost 4 bases and 4 bases respectively, with 12 bases between them. Germline values: CDR1 SGHNT, CDR2 YENEEA. In nucleotides, the CDR3 is TGTGCCAGCAGCTCAACGACAGCTCCAGATACGCAGTATTTT. The encoded protein is CASSSTTAPDTQYF.

The genes are TRBV29-1 and TRBJ1-1, with D maybe TRBD1 (6 bases). The CDR3 is 12 residues long. The germline CDR1 and CDR2 sequences are SQVTM and ANQGSEA. The CDR3 nucleotides are TGCAGTGAAACTTTGGGGGGCGGTGAAGCTTTCTTT. This encodes CSETLGGGEAFF.

This clone was seen once. This chain connects TRBV5-4 to TRBJ2-7, with D perhaps TRBD1 or TRBD2 (5 bases each). The CDR3 is 13 amino acids. The ends were cut back, 5 bases at V and 6 bases at J, with 15 bases in the middle. Germline V gene lookup returns CDR1 SGHNT and CDR2 YYREEE (reference sequence). Here the CDR3 reads CASSRDQQREQYF. The DNA for the CDR3 is TGTGCCAGCAGTCGGGACCAACAACGCGAGCAGTACTTC.

This chain connects TRBV28 to TRBJ2-3; 11 bases line up with TRBD2. Germline loops: CDR1 MDHEN, CDR2 SYDVKM. Trimming at V came to 8 bases and at J to 4 bases, leaving 17 bases not matched to a gene. This CDR3 contains 18 residues. The CDR3: CASSRGASGRTKADTQYF. CDR3 nucleotides: TGTGCCAGCTCCCGGGGGGCTAGCGGGAGGACTAAAGCAGATACGCAGTATTTT.

This rearrangement joins TRBV5-4 to TRBJ1-2, with TRBD1 as a possible D gene (5 bases). V was cut by 4 bases and J by 2 bases, with 12 bases left in between. CDR1 SGHNT and CDR2 YYREEE come from the germline V gene (reference sequence). The CDR3 spans 14 residues. The CDR3 spells CASSPTSGNYGYTF. The CDR3 DNA follows: TGTGCCAGCAGCCCGACTTCAGGGAACTATGGCTACACCTTC.

The chain combines TRBV9 with TRBJ1-2; D is ambiguous. V lost 4 bases to trimming and J lost 4 bases, with 14 bases between them. From germline, CDR1 is SGDLS and CDR2 YYNGEE. The CDR3 runs to 14 residues. The CDR3 DNA is TGTGCCAGCAGCAGAGGCGGGGATCGCTATGGCTACACCTTC. It yields the protein CASSRGGDRYGYTF. Filled out from reference TRBV9 and TRBJ1-2, the complete variable domain reads DSGVTQTPKHLITATGQRVTLRCSPRSGDLSVYWYQQSLDQGLQFLIQYYNGEERAKGNILERFSAQQFPDLHSELNLSSLELGDSALYFCASSRGGDRYGYTFGSGTRLTVV.

The chain recombines TRBV6-1 with TRBJ2-5; D uncertain. Germline V lookup: CDR1 MNHNS, CDR2 SASEGT. This CDR3 has 13 amino acids. Between the trimmed V and J ends, which lost 7 bases and 0 bases, there was a span of 9 bases. The CDR3 coding sequence is TGTGCCAGCACGGGCAGACACCAAGAGACCCAGTACTTC. Protein sequence: CASTGRHQETQYF.

The gene calls are TRBV9 and TRBJ2-7; D remains ambiguous. V lost 0 bases, J lost 4 bases, and 11 bases lay in between. Germline CDR1 is SGDLS and CDR2 is YYNGEE. The CDR3 totals 14 residues. This CDR3 is CASSVAPEGYEQYF. CDR3 DNA: TGTGCCAGCAGCGTAGCACCTGAAGGGTACGAGCAGTACTTC.

This chain joins TRBV28 and TRBJ2-7; TRBD2 is a possible D gene (6 bases). V lost 4 bases and J lost 6, with 22 bases in between. Germline assignment: CDR1 MDHEN and CDR2 SYDVKM. This CDR3 region has 16 residues. The CDR3 nucleotides read TGTGCCAGCAGTTCCTCGGGACCCCCCGGTAGCGGCGAGCAGTACTTC. This encodes CASSSSGPPGSGEQYF. Filled out from reference TRBV28 and TRBJ2-7, the complete variable domain reads DVKVTQSSRYLVKRTGEKVFLECVQDMDHENMFWYRQDPGLGLRLIYFSYDVKMKEKGDIPEGYSVSREKKERFSLILESASTNQTSMYLCASSSSGPPGSGEQYFGPGTRLTVT.

CDR3 in amino acids: CASSLARAGDHYEQYF. CDR3 sequence (DNA): TGTGCCAGCAGCTTAGCGCGGGCGGGAGATCACTACGAGCAGTACTTC. The chain has TRBV7-9 and TRBJ2-7; TRBD2 matches at 7 bases. Germline CDR1 SEHNR, CDR2 FQNEAQ (reference sequence). CDR3 length: 16 amino acids. V shed 0 bases, J shed 3 bases, and the junction held 8 bases outside the gene matches.

A remark on this clone: Other nucleotide sequences in the sample specify the same CDR3. The chain joins TRBV18 to TRBJ2-7, with D possibly being TRBD1 (5 bases). CDR1 and CDR2 from the germline V gene are KGHSH and LQKENI. The CDR3 has 14 residues. V was trimmed by 0 bases and J by 7 bases, leaving 13 bases between them. This chain's CDR3 is CASSPPGRAGEQYF. The CDR3 DNA reads TGTGCCAGCTCACCACCGGGCAGGGCCGGGGAGCAGTACTTC.

The chain links TRBV5-8 to TRBJ1-4; maybe TRBD1 (6 bases). The CDR3 totals 15 residues. The germline V gene has CDR1 SGHTS and CDR2 YDEGEE. Trimming stripped 6 bases from V and 3 bases from J, with 15 bases between. Here the CDR3 reads CASTLQGRSNEKLFF. DNA for the CDR3: TGTGCCAGCACCTTACAGGGCAGGTCTAATGAAAAACTGTTTTTT.

J is TRBJ2-3 and V is TRBV4-2; 10 nucleotides align to TRBD2. V lost 5 bases to trimming and J lost 0 bases; unmatched junction nucleotides: 5. CDR1 and CDR2 (germline): LGHNA, YNFKEQ. The CDR3 runs to 16 residues. CDR3 nucleotide sequence: TGTGCCAGCAGCGGGAGCGGGAGGGCGAGCACAGATACGCAGTATTTT. As protein: CASSGSGRASTDTQYF.

The V call is TRBV11-3, the J call TRBJ2-7; 7 bases are shared with TRBD1. This CDR3 has 14 residues. Germline values: CDR1 SGHNT, CDR2 YENEEA. V trimming: 4 bases; J trimming: 3 bases; junction bases outside the gene matches: 6. The CDR3 nucleotides read TGTGCCAGCAGCTCCTCCCGGGACAGCTACGAGCAGTACTTC. Translation gives CASSSSRDSYEQYF.

This clone was recorded once. A much larger clone lies a single base off, so this may be a read error. The rearrangement joins TRBV11-3 to TRBJ2-3; D remains unclear. CDR1 and CDR2 (germline): SGHNT, YENEEA. The V end lost 5 bases, the J end lost 2 bases, and 2 bases lay between the germline ends. This CDR3 spans 11 amino acids. CDR3 sequence: CASSATDTQYF. The CDR3 nucleotides read TGTGCCAGCAGCGCCACAGATACGCAGTATTTT.

The chain carries TRBV6-5 and TRBJ2-5, with D possibly being TRBD1 or TRBD2 (5 bases each). V was pared by 6 bases and J by 7 bases, with 12 bases between. Germline V gene sequence: CDR1 MNHEY, CDR2 SVGAGI. The CDR3 covers 12 residues. The CDR3 DNA reads as TGTGCCAGCAGCGGACGGGACGCGACCCAGTACTTC. Translated, it gives CASSGRDATQYF.

V and J are TRBV27 and TRBJ2-3; TRBD1 matches 8 bases. The CDR3 spans 15 residues. J gave up 5 bases and V 8 bases, and 12 bases lay outside the gene matches. Germline V gene data show CDR1 as MNHEY and CDR2 as SMNVEV (reference sequence). The CDR3 DNA is TGTGCCAGCTCAGGTCTGGGACAGGTAAAAGATACGCAGTATTTT. It codes for CASSGLGQVKDTQYF.

A word on this clone: Other nucleotide sequences in the sample specify the same CDR3. The CDR3 sequence: CASSQDSLNTEAFF. The CDR3 DNA sequence: TGCGCCAGCAGTCAAGACAGCCTGAACACTGAAGCTTTCTTT. V is TRBV5-1 and J is TRBJ1-1; D perhaps matches TRBD1 (5 bases). In germline, CDR1 is SGHRS, CDR2 YFSETQ. CDR3 length: 14 residues. Between the trimmed V and J ends, which lost 5 bases and 0 bases, there was a span of 11 bases. The full variable domain, in which reference TRBV5-1 and TRBJ1-1 provide the parts outside the CDR3, is KAGVTQTPRYLIKTRGQQVTLSCSPISGHRSVSWYQQTPGQGLQFLFEYFSETQRNKGNFPGRFSGRQFSNSRSEMNVSTLELGDSALYLCASSQDSLNTEAFFGQGTRLTVV.